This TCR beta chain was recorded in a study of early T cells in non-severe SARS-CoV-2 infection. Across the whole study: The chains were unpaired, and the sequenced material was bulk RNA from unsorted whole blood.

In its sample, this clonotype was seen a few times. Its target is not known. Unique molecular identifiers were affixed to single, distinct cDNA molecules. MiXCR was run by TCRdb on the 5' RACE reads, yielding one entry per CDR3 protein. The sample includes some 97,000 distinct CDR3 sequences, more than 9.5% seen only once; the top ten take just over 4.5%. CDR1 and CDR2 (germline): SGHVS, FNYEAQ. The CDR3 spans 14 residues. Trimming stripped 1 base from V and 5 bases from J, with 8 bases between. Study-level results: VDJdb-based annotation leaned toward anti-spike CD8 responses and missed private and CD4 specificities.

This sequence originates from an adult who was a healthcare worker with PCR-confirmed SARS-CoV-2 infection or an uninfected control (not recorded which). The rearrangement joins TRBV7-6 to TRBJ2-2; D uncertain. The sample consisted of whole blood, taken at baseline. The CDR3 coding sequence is TGTGCCAGCAGCTTAGTTGAAGGGACCGGGGAGCTGTTTTTT. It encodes CASSLVEGTGELFF. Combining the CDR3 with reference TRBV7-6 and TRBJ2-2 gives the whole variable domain GAGVSQSPRYKVTKRGQDVALRCDPISGHVSLYWYRQALGQGPEFLTYFNYEAQQDKSGLPNDRFSAERPEGSISTLTIQRTEQRDSAMYRCASSLVEGTGELFFGEGSRLTVL.